This entry lists 29 T cell receptor beta chains sequenced from one sample in a study of early T cells in non-severe SARS-CoV-2 infection. TCRdb redid the calling of the 5' RACE reads with MiXCR, one entry per CDR3 protein. The sample includes 48,000 or so distinct CDR3 sequences, approximately 6% of them seen just once. The source material was whole blood, sampled at baseline. These receptors were collected from an adult who was a healthcare worker with PCR-confirmed SARS-CoV-2 infection or an uninfected control (not recorded which).

A few counts support this clonotype. The V call is TRBV10-3, the J call TRBJ2-1; 10 bases are a match to TRBD2. Germline CDR1 reads ENHRY; CDR2 reads SYGVKD. J gave up 10 bases and V 5 bases, and 2 bases lay outside the gene matches. The CDR3 length is 12 residues. The CDR3 bases are TGTGCCATCAGTTTACTAGCGGGGGAGCAGTTCTTC. Amino acid sequence: CAISLLAGEQFF.

The gene calls are TRBV18 and TRBJ2-3; 9 positions agree with TRBD2. Germline assignment: CDR1 KGHSH and CDR2 LQKENI. The CDR3 totals 15 residues. J lost 5 bases, V lost 3 bases, and 6 bases had no gene match. The CDR3 DNA sequence: TGTGCCAGCTCACCGTTAGCGGGAGTGCGAGATACGCAGTATTTT. This translates into CASSPLAGVRDTQYF.

At least ten counts were recorded for this clonotype. J is TRBJ2-3 and V is TRBV27; D assignment may be TRBD1 or TRBD2 (5 bases each). V gave up 5 bases and J gave up 1 base, with 16 bases separating them. This CDR3 is 16 amino acids long. CDR1 and CDR2 from the germline V gene are MNHEY and SMNVEV (reference sequence). The CDR3 protein is CASSPGSLRGTDTQYF. The CDR3 DNA sequence: TGTGCCAGCAGTCCAGGGAGTTTGCGGGGCACAGATACGCAGTATTTT.

The chain couples TRBV7-9 to TRBJ2-5; weak D call: TRBD1 (6 bases). CDR3 length equals 15 residues. CDR1 and CDR2 from the germline V gene are SEHNR and FQNEAQ (reference sequence). V lost 7 bases and J lost 4, with 19 bases in between. CDR3 bases: TGTGCCAGCACCCCAAAAAAACAGGGTAGAGAGACCCAGTACTTC. Translation: CASTPKKQGRETQYF.

In its sample, this clonotype was seen many times. The rearrangement links TRBV28 to TRBJ1-6, with 10 bases aligning to TRBD1. CDR1 is MDHEN, CDR2 SYDVKM, per germline. The CDR3 covers 16 residues. After removal of 6 bases from V and 10 bases from J, the junction contained 12 bases not matched to a gene. Here the CDR3 reads CASRETGGAFRSPLHF. For the CDR3, the DNA is TGTGCCAGCAGAGAGACAGGGGGCGCCTTTAGGTCACCCCTCCACTTT. Based on the CDR3 plus reference TRBV28 and TRBJ1-6, the full variable domain is DVKVTQSSRYLVKRTGEKVFLECVQDMDHENMFWYRQDPGLGLRLIYFSYDVKMKEKGDIPEGYSVSREKKERFSLILESASTNQTSMYLCASRETGGAFRSPLHFGNGTRLTVT.

The sample holds a few counts of this clonotype. The chain is built from TRBV7-2 and TRBJ2-7; no firm D call. The CDR3 runs 14 residues. Germline V gene data show CDR1 as SGHTA and CDR2 as FQGNSA. V was pared by 5 bases and J by 2 bases, with 13 bases between. This CDR3 reads CASSRIGGAYEQYF. The DNA for the CDR3 is TGTGCCAGCAGCCGCATTGGTGGTGCCTACGAGCAGTACTTC.

This clonotype was found many times. This chain uses TRBV11-3 with TRBJ2-1; 8 nucleotides match TRBD1. The CDR3 is 15 residues long. The germline CDR1 and CDR2 sequences are SGHNT and YENEEA. J gave up 5 bases and V 1 base, and 4 bases lay outside the gene matches. DNA for the CDR3: TGTGCCAGCAGCTTAGTCCCGGACAGGGACAATGAGCAGTTCTTC. Translating gives CASSLVPDRDNEQFF.

This clonotype has just a few counts. The chain recombines TRBV5-4 with TRBJ2-1; maybe TRBD2 (5 bases). Germline V gives CDR1 SGHNT, CDR2 YYREEE (reference sequence). This CDR3 contains 15 residues. V gave up 7 bases and J gave up 0 bases, with 14 bases separating them. CDR3 region: CASYRDQSSYNEQFF. For the CDR3, the DNA is TGTGCCAGCTATCGGGATCAGAGCTCCTACAATGAGCAGTTCTTC.

This clonotype has only a few counts. The rearrangement links TRBV20-1 to TRBJ2-1; the D gene is possibly TRBD2 (5 bases). CDR1 and CDR2 from the germline V gene are DFQATT and SNEGSKA (reference sequence). This CDR3 is 16 amino acids long. Trimming stripped 2 bases from V and 0 bases from J, with 14 bases between. As DNA, the CDR3 is TGCAGTGCTAGAAAGTTAGGCAGCGGCTCCTACAATGAGCAGTTCTTC. This sequence encodes CSARKLGSGSYNEQFF.

Of note for this clonotype: This clone may be a read error of a much larger clone one base away. The J gene is TRBJ1-2, the V gene TRBV4-3; TRBD1 matches 7 bases. CDR3 length: 15 amino acids. Per the germline V gene, CDR1 is LGHNA and CDR2 is YSLEER. The DNA of the CDR3 is TGCGCCAGCAGCCAAGATACGGACAGGAGAAAAGGCTACATCTTC. This encodes CASSQDTDRRKGYIF.

The sample holds a few counts of this clonotype. The chain uses TRBV4-3 and TRBJ2-2; weak D call: TRBD2 (5 bases). The CDR3 covers 15 residues. The germline V gene has CDR1 LGHNA and CDR2 YSLEER. V gave up 1 base and J gave up 5 bases, with 11 bases separating them. CDR3 region: CASSQVPTSTGELFF. CDR3 in DNA: TGCGCCAGCAGCCAAGTGCCTACTAGTACCGGGGAGCTGTTTTTT.

This clonotype was found many times. This sequence joins TRBV10-3 and TRBJ2-4; D unresolved. Germline V gives CDR1 ENHRY, CDR2 SYGVKD. The CDR3 length is 16 residues. V was trimmed by 0 bases and J by 2 bases, leaving 11 bases between them. The CDR3: CAISESMKGSKNIQYF. DNA for the CDR3: TGTGCCATCAGTGAGTCGATGAAGGGTTCCAAAAACATTCAGTACTTC.

This clonotype showed up many times. The genes are TRBV28 and TRBJ1-1; D is ambiguous. The CDR3 is 15 amino acids. Trimming left V 5 bases short and J 1 base short, with 14 bases between. The germline gives CDR1 MDHEN, CDR2 SYDVKM. CDR3 DNA sequence: TGTGCCAGCAGTCCATATGGGCAACGGAACACTGAAGCTTTCTTT. This translates into CASSPYGQRNTEAFF.

This clonotype was detected a few times. This chain uses TRBV7-9 with TRBJ2-7; D is tentatively TRBD1 or TRBD2 (5 bases each). Germline V gene lookup returns CDR1 SEHNR and CDR2 FQNEAQ (reference sequence). The CDR3 length is 15 residues. The V end was cut by 4 bases, the J end by 4 bases, with 17 bases between. The CDR3 DNA sequence: TGTGCCAGCAGCTCCGGGACCCGTTTCCAATACGAGCAGTACTTC. It specifies CASSSGTRFQYEQYF.

This sequence joins TRBV2 and TRBJ2-7; TRBD2 agrees at 7 bases. The CDR3 is made up of 14 amino acids. Trimming removed 3 bases from V and 0 bases from J; junction bases left unmatched: 2. Germline CDR1 reads SNHLY; CDR2 reads FYNNEI. The CDR3: CASSDRGSSYEQYF. The CDR3 DNA reads TGTGCCAGCAGTGATCGCGGGAGCTCCTACGAGCAGTACTTC.

There are many counts of this clonotype. The V and J genes are TRBV2 and TRBJ2-2, with D perhaps matching TRBD2 (5 bases). V shed 7 bases and J shed 0 bases, with 9 bases lying between them. The CDR3 covers 14 residues. In germline, CDR1 is SNHLY, CDR2 FYNNEI. Here the CDR3 reads CASNGGSNTGELFF. The CDR3 DNA reads TGTGCCAGCAATGGAGGCTCGAACACCGGGGAGCTGTTTTTT.

This clonotype has only a few counts. DNA for the CDR3: TGTGCCAGCAGTTCCCGGACAGGGGGAAACACCATATATTTT. Its translation: CASSSRTGGNTIYF. V usage is TRBV6-5 and J usage is TRBJ1-3; 8 bases are shared with TRBD1. Per the germline V gene, CDR1 is MNHEY and CDR2 is SVGAGI. The CDR3 extends over 14 amino acids. Losses at the gene ends were 4 bases for V and 4 bases for J; bases not matched to a gene: 3.

This chain links TRBV7-3 with TRBJ2-1, with TRBD2 matching 14 bases. This CDR3 is 19 amino acids long. The V and J ends lost 2 bases and 0 bases, in that order; junction bases with no gene match: 6. CDR1 is SGHTA and CDR2 is FQGTGA in the germline V gene. The CDR3 bases are TGTGCCAGCAGCTTACCGGGACTAGCGGGGGAAAGCTCCTACAATGAGCAGTTCTTC. Its protein product is CASSLPGLAGESSYNEQFF.

The genes are TRBV19 and TRBJ1-2; a weak D match, TRBD1 (6 bases). CDR3 size: 14 residues. In germline, CDR1 is LNHDA, CDR2 SQIVND (reference sequence). Trimming stripped 2 bases from V and 2 bases from J, with 9 bases between. The CDR3 DNA follows: TGTGCCAGTAGTATATATCAGGGGAACTATGGCTACACCTTC. This codes for CASSIYQGNYGYTF. Supplemented by reference TRBV19 and TRBJ1-2, the full variable domain reads DGGITQSPKYLFRKEGQNVTLSCEQNLNHDAMYWYRQDPGQGLRLIYYSQIVNDFQKGDIAEGYSVSREKKESFPLTVTSAQKNPTAFYLCASSIYQGNYGYTFGSGTRLTVV.

This clonotype was counted only a few times. The V and J genes are TRBV7-9 and TRBJ2-1, with D tentatively TRBD2 (6 bases). There are 15 residues in the CDR3. Looked up from germline, CDR1 is SEHNR and CDR2 is FQNEAQ (reference sequence). Trimming took 1 base from V and 8 from J, leaving 15 bases between them. CDR3 in amino acids: CASSLGGSPSDEQFF. The CDR3 DNA sequence: TGTGCCAGCAGCTTAGGGGGATCCCCTAGCGATGAGCAGTTCTTC.

In its sample, this clonotype was seen many times. The chain links TRBV28 to TRBJ2-7, with TRBD1 identical over 7 bases. The J segment lost 4 bases and the V segment lost 5 bases, leaving 2 bases of the junction unmatched. Looked up from germline, CDR1 is MDHEN and CDR2 is SYDVKM. The CDR3 spans 12 residues. Written as DNA, the CDR3 is TGTGCCAGCAGTAGGGGGCCTTACGAGCAGTACTTC. This codes for CASSRGPYEQYF.

The genes are TRBV29-1 and TRBJ2-7, with D maybe TRBD2 (5 bases). Trimming cost V 2 bases and J 2 bases, with 10 bases left between them. CDR1 and CDR2 from the germline V gene are SQVTM and ANQGSEA. There are 13 residues in the CDR3. DNA of the CDR3: TGCAGCGTTGAATCGAGGGTTACCTACGAGCAGTACTTC. Translation: CSVESRVTYEQYF.

The V and J genes are TRBV9 and TRBJ1-2; no definite D call. Looked up from germline, CDR1 is SGDLS and CDR2 is YYNGEE. This CDR3 is built from 13 residues. The germline V and J ends were trimmed by 2 bases and 8 bases, with 13 bases remaining between them. CDR3 DNA: TGTGCCAGCAGCGTGCAGGCAGGAGGCGGCTACACCTTC. This gives the protein CASSVQAGGGYTF. Supplemented by reference TRBV9 and TRBJ1-2, the full variable domain reads DSGVTQTPKHLITATGQRVTLRCSPRSGDLSVYWYQQSLDQGLQFLIQYYNGEERAKGNILERFSAQQFPDLHSELNLSSLELGDSALYFCASSVQAGGGYTFGSGTRLTVV.

This clonotype has a count of ten or more. The V call is TRBV15, the J call TRBJ2-7; TRBD1 or TRBD2 may be the D gene (6 bases each). V shed 0 bases and J shed 7 bases, with 13 bases lying between them. The CDR3 extends over 14 amino acids. Germline values: CDR1 LNHNV, CDR2 YYDKDF (reference sequence). CDR3 nucleotide sequence: TGTGCCACCAGCAGAGATAGGGGGGCAGGGGAGCAGTACTTC. Translation: CATSRDRGAGEQYF. Variable domain in full (rest from reference TRBV15 and TRBJ2-7): DAMVIQNPRYQVTQFGKPVTLSCSQTLNHNVMYWYQQKSSQAPKLLFHYYDKDFNNEADTPDNFQSRRPNTSFCFLDIRSPGLGDTAMYLCATSRDRGAGEQYFGPGTRLTVT.

V and J are TRBV28 and TRBJ2-1; no reliable D call. CDR3 length: 14 residues. V was clipped by 1 base and J by 0 bases, with 4 bases between them. Germline CDR1 and CDR2: MDHEN and SYDVKM. CDR3 loop: CASSLFSSYNEQFF. For the CDR3, the DNA is TGTGCCAGCAGTTTATTTAGCTCCTACAATGAGCAGTTCTTC.

This clonotype was recorded at least ten times. This sequence joins TRBV20-1 and TRBJ2-5; D remains unclear. The CDR3 runs 14 residues. Germline assignment: CDR1 DFQATT and CDR2 SNEGSKA (reference sequence). Trimming took off 3 bases at V and 1 base at J, with 12 bases between the two ends. CDR3 in amino acids: CSARSLMVQETQYF. The CDR3 DNA reads TGCAGTGCTAGGTCTCTGATGGTCCAAGAGACCCAGTACTTC.

CDR3 in amino acids: CASSVSQGLINEQFF. The CDR3 nucleotides are TGTGCCAGCAGTGTAAGTCAGGGGCTGATTAATGAGCAGTTCTTC. The chain employs TRBV6-1 and TRBJ2-1; maybe TRBD1 (6 bases). The ends were cut back, 4 bases at V and 7 bases at J, with 17 bases in the middle. Per the germline V gene, CDR1 is MNHNS and CDR2 is SASEGT. This CDR3 is 15 amino acids long.

This clonotype was counted many times. The chain carries TRBV18 and TRBJ2-2, with 14 bases identical to TRBD2. This CDR3 comprises 18 residues. Unmatched junction bases numbered 3, after V lost 3 bases and J lost 0 bases. Germline V gene sequence: CDR1 KGHSH, CDR2 LQKENI. CDR3 protein: CASSPQGLAGANTGELFF. The CDR3 nucleotides read TGTGCCAGCTCACCCCAGGGACTAGCGGGAGCGAACACCGGGGAGCTGTTTTTT.

The rearrangement joins TRBV10-3 to TRBJ1-1; D is unresolved. V dropped 0 bases and J dropped 0 bases, with 8 bases sitting between them. This CDR3 contains 15 residues. The germline V gene encodes CDR1 ENHRY and CDR2 SYGVKD. The CDR3 spells CAISESGLLNTEAFF. CDR3 sequence (DNA): TGTGCCATCAGTGAGTCTGGACTGTTGAACACTGAAGCTTTCTTT.